This entry describes one T cell receptor (beta chain). This entry belongs to a study of cytomegalovirus exposure and HLA in healthy donors. The PCR contained 60 Vbeta and 13 Jbeta primers. This table comes from immunoSEQ multiplex PCR, and its TCRdb copy is limited to in-frame clones, with some not included. The table shows 100,000 to 150,000 clones, with over 8% occurring only once. V was trimmed by 3 bases and J by 6 bases, leaving 17 bases between them. CDR1 MNHEY and CDR2 SMNVEV come from the germline V gene (reference sequence). The CDR3 length is 15 residues. The sequencing sample was made of PBMCs. V and J are TRBV27 and TRBJ1-2, with D perhaps matching TRBD1 (5 bases). The clonotype was recovered from a man between 40 and 49 years old in good health and CMV-seronegative. The CDR3 reads CASSFGIGAIDGYTF. CDR3 coding DNA: TGTGCCAGCAGTTTTGGAATAGGGGCAATAGATGGCTACACCTTC.